This T cell receptor beta chain was found in a study of blood T cell repertoires in COVID-19. This CDR3 is built from 13 residues. Between the trimmed V and J ends, which lost 6 bases and 6 bases, there was a span of 13 bases. Germline CDR1 is SGHNT and CDR2 is YENEEA. TCRdb's table, derived via immunoSEQ multiplex PCR, lists solely in-frame clones and lacks some. The sample shows about 230,000 clones, about nine tenths of them seen only once. The sample taken for sequencing was PBMCs or T cells enriched from blood (not recorded which). The origin of this receptor is a man in his late teens or twenties who had recovered from COVID-19. The V and J genes are TRBV11-3 and TRBJ2-3, with a possible D match to TRBD1 (6 bases). CDR3 loop: CASSPTQGDTQYF. In nucleotides, the CDR3 is TGTGCCAGCAGTCCTACTCAGGGGGATACGCAGTATTTT.